One sample yielded the 22 T cell receptor beta chains listed below, sequenced in a study of cytomegalovirus exposure and HLA in healthy donors. Primers: 60 Vbeta forward and 13 Jbeta reverse. Assay: immunoSEQ multiplex PCR; the TCRdb copy retains only in-frame clones and omits some. The sample carries over 150,000 clones, over 80% recorded once. The sample was PBMCs. Receptors were obtained from a male donor in good health and CMV-seronegative.

This clone came up a few times. The sample contains more than one DNA sequence encoding this CDR3. The chain employs TRBV6-5 and TRBJ1-1; the D gene is possibly TRBD1 (6 bases). The V end lost 3 bases, the J end lost 2 bases, and 10 bases lay between the germline ends. CDR3 size: 14 residues. Germline loops: CDR1 MNHEY, CDR2 SVGAGI. This CDR3 is CASSYRDTNTEAFF. CDR3 bases: TGTGCCAGCAGTTATAGGGACACTAACACTGAAGCTTTCTTT.

The V call is TRBV18, the J call TRBJ1-1; D gene ambiguous. Germline V gives CDR1 KGHSH, CDR2 LQKENI. Trimming cost V 0 bases and J 1 base, with 9 bases left between them. The CDR3 is 15 residues long. In DNA form, the CDR3 reads TGTGCCAGCTCACCACCGCCGGGGAAGAACACTGAAGCTTTCTTT. This translates into CASSPPPGKNTEAFF. Full variable domain (rest looked up from reference TRBV18 and TRBJ1-1): NAGVMQNPRHLVRRRGQEARLRCSPMKGHSHVYWYRQLPEEGLKFMVYLQKENIIDESGMPKERFSAEFPKEGPSILRIQQVVRGDSAAYFCASSPPPGKNTEAFFGQGTRLTVV.

A single count supports this clone. The CDR3 sequence is CASSLRSGETQYF. CDR3 bases: TGTGCCAGCAGCCTCCGGAGCGGGGAGACCCAGTACTTC. The genes are TRBV5-8 and TRBJ2-5; a weak D match, TRBD2 (6 bases). CDR1 is SGHTS, CDR2 YDEGEE, per germline. The CDR3 length is 13 residues. Trimming took off 4 bases at V and 5 bases at J, with 12 bases between the two ends.

The chain uses TRBV5-1 and TRBJ2-3; maybe TRBD2 (6 bases). CDR1 and CDR2 from the germline V gene are SGHRS and YFSETQ. The CDR3 has 16 amino acids. Deletions cut 2 bases from V and 0 bases from J, with 13 bases between. CDR3 in amino acids: CASSLTGLPSTDTQYF. In DNA form, the CDR3 reads TGCGCCAGCAGCTTAACGGGACTCCCGAGCACAGATACGCAGTATTTT.

J is TRBJ1-2 and V is TRBV6-5, with TRBD1 identical over 10 bases. Germline V gives CDR1 MNHEY, CDR2 SVGAGI. J gave up 4 bases and V 4 bases, and 3 bases lay outside the gene matches. The CDR3 is made up of 14 amino acids. This chain's CDR3 is CASSSGTGVYGYTF. The CDR3 nucleotides read TGTGCCAGCAGTTCCGGGACAGGGGTCTATGGCTACACCTTC.

The J gene is TRBJ2-3, the V gene TRBV4-1, with D possibly being TRBD1 (5 bases). Per the germline V gene, CDR1 is MGHRA and CDR2 is YSYEKL. The V and J ends lost 0 bases and 4 bases respectively, with 8 bases between them. The CDR3 runs 14 residues. The CDR3 loop reads CASSQEGLADTQYF. CDR3 coding DNA: TGCGCCAGCAGCCAAGAGGGGCTAGCAGATACGCAGTATTTT.

By share, this clone ranks as medium-sized. The chain is built from TRBV5-5 and TRBJ2-7; 9 bases line up with TRBD1. J lost 5 bases, V lost 5 bases, and 14 bases had no gene match. This CDR3 is 16 amino acids long. Looked up from germline, CDR1 is SGHKS and CDR2 is YYEKEE (reference sequence). Here the CDR3 reads CASRFLIGTGFDEQYF. DNA for the CDR3: TGTGCCAGCAGGTTTCTGATCGGGACAGGGTTTGACGAGCAGTACTTC.

The rearrangement uses TRBV30 and TRBJ2-6; tentative D call: TRBD1 (6 bases). This CDR3 has 15 amino acids. Germline V gives CDR1 GTSNPN, CDR2 SVGIG (reference sequence). Trimming pared 1 base from V and 0 bases from J, leaving 7 bases between. CDR3 in DNA: TGTGCCTGGAGTGGACAGGCCTCTGGGGCCAACGTCCTGACTTTC. This codes for CAWSGQASGANVLTF.

The chain combines TRBV27 with TRBJ2-1; tentatively, D is TRBD2 (7 bases). With 6 bases removed from V and 6 bases from J, the gap between germline ends came to 18 bases. The CDR3 sequence is 15 residues long. Germline V gene lookup returns CDR1 MNHEY and CDR2 SMNVEV (reference sequence). The chain's CDR3 is CASRPMGGRGNEQFF. CDR3 DNA sequence: TGTGCCAGCAGACCAATGGGGGGGCGCGGCAATGAGCAGTTCTTC.

The J gene is TRBJ2-7, the V gene TRBV11-2; no clear D. Germline lookup yields CDR1 SGHAT and CDR2 FQNNGV. The CDR3 runs to 12 residues. The V and J ends lost 3 bases and 5 bases respectively, with 8 bases between them. The CDR3, as DNA: TGTGCCAGCAGCTTTTCTCCCCACGAGCAGTACTTC. Translated, it gives CASSFSPHEQYF.

The genes are TRBV10-3 and TRBJ1-2; no reliable D call. The CDR3 is made up of 15 amino acids. Trimming shortened V by 0 bases and J by 0 bases, and 8 bases separated the two germline ends. Germline values: CDR1 ENHRY, CDR2 SYGVKD. The CDR3 nucleotides read TGTGCCATCAGTGAGTCGACTCCGGCTAACTATGGCTACACCTTC. Amino acid sequence: CAISESTPANYGYTF.

The chain has TRBV19 and TRBJ2-5; 7 bases are a match to TRBD2. Germline CDR1 and CDR2: LNHDA and SQIVND (reference sequence). This CDR3 contains 15 residues. V lost 6 bases, J lost 1 base, and 8 bases stayed unmatched. The CDR3 protein is CASSLQRGIQETQYF. The CDR3 nucleotides are TGTGCCAGTAGCCTGCAGCGGGGTATCCAAGAGACCCAGTACTTC.

This chain connects TRBV6-5 to TRBJ2-5, with 8 bases lining up with TRBD2. The length of the CDR3 is 16 residues. CDR1 is MNHEY, CDR2 SVGAGI, per germline. Trimming cost V 2 bases and J 5 bases; bases outside gene matches: 10. DNA for the CDR3: TGTGCCAGCAGTTACGACCATAGCGGGGAGGGGGAGACCCAGTACTTC. This gives the protein CASSYDHSGEGETQYF.

This chain links TRBV5-1 with TRBJ2-5; D might be TRBD1 (7 bases). In germline, CDR1 is SGHRS, CDR2 YFSETQ. V dropped 4 bases and J dropped 4 bases, with 14 bases sitting between them. This CDR3 comprises 14 residues. CDR3 amino acids: CASSLDQGGETQYF. The CDR3 DNA reads TGCGCCAGCAGCCTGGATCAGGGGGGAGAGACCCAGTACTTC.

In this sample, this clone turned up once. This rearrangement joins TRBV10-1 to TRBJ2-7; TRBD1 agrees at 10 bases. The CDR3 is made up of 14 amino acids. The V and J ends lost 6 bases and 2 bases, in that order; junction bases with no gene match: 4. Germline CDR1 is WNHNN and CDR2 is SYGVQD (reference sequence). CDR3 DNA: TGCGCCAGCAGCTGGACAGGGGGAACCTACGAGCAGTACTTC. This sequence encodes CASSWTGGTYEQYF.

The chain uses TRBV18 and TRBJ1-2; the D gene is possibly TRBD1 (6 bases). CDR3 size: 15 residues. V was shortened by 1 base and J by 4 bases, with 13 bases between the two germline ends. CDR1 is KGHSH, CDR2 LQKENI, per germline. The DNA of the CDR3 is TGTGCCAGCTCACCACAACGAGACAGGCTCTATGGCTACACCTTC. Its protein product is CASSPQRDRLYGYTF.

The chain has TRBV7-9 and TRBJ2-5; D might be TRBD1 (6 bases). Germline V lookup: CDR1 SEHNR, CDR2 FQNEAQ (reference sequence). The CDR3 has 16 residues. Deletions cut 3 bases from V and 5 bases from J, with 19 bases between. The CDR3 here is CASSLMGQGPGETQYF. Here the CDR3 DNA reads TGTGCCAGCAGCTTGATGGGCCAGGGGCCGGGGGAGACCCAGTACTTC.

The chain combines TRBV18 with TRBJ1-2; TRBD1 matches 9 bases. Losses at the gene ends were 2 bases for V and 7 bases for J; bases not matched to a gene: 8. CDR3 length equals 15 residues. Germline V gene sequence: CDR1 KGHSH, CDR2 LQKENI. The CDR3 is CASSPTGQGSGGYTF. As DNA, the CDR3 is TGTGCCAGCTCACCAACGGGACAGGGTTCGGGTGGCTACACCTTC.

The table lists this clone with a few counts. The rearrangement links TRBV4-1 to TRBJ1-1; TRBD1 aligns across 8 bases. Germline V gene data show CDR1 as MGHRA and CDR2 as YSYEKL. This CDR3 contains 14 residues. The V segment lost 4 bases and the J segment 4 bases; nucleotides outside the gene matches: 5. The CDR3, as DNA: TGCGCCAGCAGCCGGACAGGGTTGGGCACTGAAGCTTTCTTT. It specifies CASSRTGLGTEAFF.

The gene calls are TRBV6-5 and TRBJ2-1, with 10 bases matching TRBD2. The V gene's germline CDR1 is MNHEY and CDR2 SVGAGI. The junction had 9 bases not matched to a gene; V was cut back by 2 bases and J by 8 bases. This CDR3 contains 16 residues. The CDR3 loop reads CASSYLLAGAQDEQFF. The CDR3 nucleotides are TGTGCCAGCAGTTACCTTCTAGCGGGGGCCCAGGATGAGCAGTTCTTC.

This clone was seen a few times. The V gene is TRBV6-5, the J gene TRBJ1-5, with D possibly being TRBD1 (6 bases). The CDR3 is made up of 12 amino acids. V gave up 6 bases and J gave up 6 bases, with 9 bases separating them. In germline, CDR1 is MNHEY, CDR2 SVGAGI. CDR3 sequence reads: CASSLRGQPQHF. The CDR3 DNA reads as TGTGCCAGCAGCCTCAGGGGTCAGCCCCAGCATTTT.

The chain couples TRBV5-1 to TRBJ2-3, with a tentative D call TRBD1 (6 bases). V lost 2 bases and J lost 0, with 10 bases in between. The germline CDR1 and CDR2 sequences are SGHRS and YFSETQ. The CDR3 runs 15 residues. The CDR3 protein is CASSFADSSTDTQYF. The CDR3 DNA is TGCGCCAGCAGCTTTGCGGACAGTAGCACAGATACGCAGTATTTT. The full variable domain, with the rest looked up from reference TRBV5-1 and TRBJ2-3, is KAGVTQTPRYLIKTRGQQVTLSCSPISGHRSVSWYQQTPGQGLQFLFEYFSETQRNKGNFPGRFSGRQFSNSRSEMNVSTLELGDSALYLCASSFADSSTDTQYFGPGTRLTVL.